This TCR beta chain was identified during a study of control samples from healthy donors and cancer patients (dated by TCRdb to 2019 to 2021). The protocol used for the library was the immunoSEQ multiplex PCR assay. Sourced from immuneACCESS, this table was stored by TCRdb with only in-frame sequences that have V and J called. A share of the clones is absent; for the studies checked, an unresolved V gene accounts for under half, and the remainder has no known explanation. The sample includes tens of thousands of clones, with roughly 89% observed a single time. The top ten clonotypes cover 7.6% of the sample. As for this clone: Which antigen it targets is not known. No much larger clone exists at a distance of one base, and base qualities are not known.

The sequenced sample was blood. This clonotype originated in a woman aged 55-69 years in good health.

The encoded CDR3 is CASSYTGSGDYEQYF. The sequence in DNA is TGTGCCAGCAGCTATACTGGTTCAGGGGACTACGAGCAGTACTTC. The rearrangement combines TRBV3-1 (or the pseudogene TRBV3-2) with TRBJ2-7, with a weak D call of TRBD1 (6 bases match). Trimming costs V 5 bases and J 3 bases, and their ends lie 17 bases apart. The germline V gene (reference sequence) yields LGHDT for CDR1 and YNNKEL for CDR2. The CDR3 measures 15 amino acids from cysteine to phenylalanine. Left in the record is the CDR3 DNA by itself, 45 bases read in frame from the first base.